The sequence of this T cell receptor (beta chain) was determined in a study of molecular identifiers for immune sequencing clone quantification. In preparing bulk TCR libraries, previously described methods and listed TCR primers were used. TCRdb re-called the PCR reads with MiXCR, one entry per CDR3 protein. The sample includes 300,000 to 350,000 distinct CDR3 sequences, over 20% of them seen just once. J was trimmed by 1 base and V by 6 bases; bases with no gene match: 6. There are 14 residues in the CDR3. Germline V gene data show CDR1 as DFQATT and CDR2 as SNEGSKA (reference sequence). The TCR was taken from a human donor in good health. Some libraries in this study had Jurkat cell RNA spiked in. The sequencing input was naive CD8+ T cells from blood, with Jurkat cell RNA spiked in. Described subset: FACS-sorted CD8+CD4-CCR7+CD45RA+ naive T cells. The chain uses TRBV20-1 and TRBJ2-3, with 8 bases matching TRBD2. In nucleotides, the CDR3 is TGCAGTGCCTGGGGGACTAGACGCACAGATACGCAGTATTTT. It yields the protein CSAWGTRRTDTQYF.